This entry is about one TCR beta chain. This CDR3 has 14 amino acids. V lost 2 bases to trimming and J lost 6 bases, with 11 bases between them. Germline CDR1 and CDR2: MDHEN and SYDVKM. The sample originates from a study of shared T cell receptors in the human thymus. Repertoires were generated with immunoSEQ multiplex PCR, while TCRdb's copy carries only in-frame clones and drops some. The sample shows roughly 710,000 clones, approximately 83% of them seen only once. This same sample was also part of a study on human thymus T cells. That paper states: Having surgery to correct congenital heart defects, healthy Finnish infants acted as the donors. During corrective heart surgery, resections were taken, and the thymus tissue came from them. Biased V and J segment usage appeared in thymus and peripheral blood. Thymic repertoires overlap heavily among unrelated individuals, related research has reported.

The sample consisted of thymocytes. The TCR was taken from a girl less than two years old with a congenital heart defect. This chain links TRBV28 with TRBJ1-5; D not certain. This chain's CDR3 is CASSLVSSGQPQHF. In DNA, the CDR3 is TGTGCCAGCAGTTTAGTTTCTTCGGGTCAGCCCCAGCATTTT.